This T cell receptor beta chain was recovered during a study of HIV-infected patients and healthy controls. Whole-study findings and limits: Healthy controls shared more CDR3 sequences between individuals than HIV-infected patients did. HIV-infected repertoires had significantly higher mean Gini indices than controls, possibly reflecting oligoclonality. HIV+ repertoires were severely depleted of MAIT alpha-chain CDR3s, unlike healthy controls.

Roughly three months, about 14 weeks, into antiretroviral therapy, follow-up blood was collected. All unsorted peripheral T cells were captured because whole blood was used without fractionation. Alpha and beta constant-region primers primed reverse transcription of around 550 ng RNA. Alpha and beta chain libraries were made separately by chain-specific third strand synthesis with multiplexing indices. All rearrangements within a chain used one primer pair; cDNA molecules carried barcodes. TCRdb reprocessed the 5' RACE reads with MiXCR, giving one entry per CDR3 protein. The sample holds about 3,800 distinct CDR3 sequences, approximately 8% seen once. Within the sample, this clonotype is medium-sized. Its antigen is as yet unknown. The sequences come from blood, collected during antiretroviral therapy. This sequence originates from an adult with HIV infection.

DNA of the CDR3: TGTGCCAGCTCACCCCCGACAGGGTCCGGACAGCCCCAGCATTTT. This translates into CASSPPTGSGQPQHF. V gene TRBV18 combines with J gene TRBJ1-5, with 7 bases fitting TRBD1. Germline-derived CDR1 and CDR2 are KGHSH and LQKENI. V gave up 3 bases and J gave up 7 bases; unmatched junction bases: 9. This CDR3 region has 15 residues.